A selection of T cell receptor beta chains follows, all from one sample in a study of identifying expanded T cells in peripheral blood. The table came from immunoSEQ multiplex PCR; TCRdb's copy has only in-frame clones and leaves some out. This table holds more than 90,000 clones, around 88% found once. Sequencing used blood. The receptor source for this set is a person aged 18 to 75 in good health. CDR3s include the opening cysteine and the closing phenylalanine or tryptophan. A D gene is named only where the DNA matches it firmly. Expanded clones get a size class; other rows say once, few or many, or leave the size out.

CDR3aa	CDR3nt	abundance	d_gene	j_gene	v_gene
CASSALEQYF	TGTGCCAGCAGTGCTCTCGAGCAGTACTTC	.	.	TRBJ2-7	TRBV28
CASSLNVRQDYGYTF	TGTGCCAGCAGCTTAAATGTGCGGCAGGACTATGGCTACACCTTC	.	.	TRBJ1-2	TRBV7-8
CASRAQSATNEKLFF	TGTGCCAGCAGGGCTCAGTCCGCAACTAATGAAAAACTGTTTTTT	.	.	TRBJ1-4	TRBV7-9
CASSLDRRGAGYNEQFF	TGTGCCAGCAGCTTAGATCGACGGGGGGCTGGGTACAATGAGCAGTTCTTC	once	.	TRBJ2-1	TRBV11-2
CASSQDRGYGYTF	TGTGCCAGCTCCCAAGACAGGGGTTATGGCTACACCTTC	few	TRBD1	TRBJ1-2	TRBV18
CASSSYPSYEQYF	TGTGCCAGCAGCTCTTATCCCTCCTACGAGCAGTACTTC	.	.	TRBJ2-7	TRBV7-2
CASSIGGGLGSTGELFF	TGTGCCAGTAGTATAGGAGGAGGACTAGGAAGCACCGGGGAGCTGTTTTTT	.	TRBD2	TRBJ2-2	TRBV19
CASRRQALDGYTF	TGTGCCAGCAGACGACAGGCCCTCGATGGCTACACCTTC	few	.	TRBJ1-2	TRBV2
CASSTPGSWNTIYF	TGTGCCAGCAGTACACCGGGATCCTGGAACACCATATATTTT	.	.	TRBJ1-3	TRBV6-5
CAISYRGAGTEAFF	TGTGCCATCAGTTACAGGGGTGCTGGCACTGAAGCTTTCTTT	few	TRBD1	TRBJ1-1	TRBV10-3
CASSGGGMTSGNTIYF	TGTGCCAGCTCGGGAGGGGGCATGACGTCTGGAAACACCATATATTTT	.	TRBD1	TRBJ1-3	TRBV28
CASSYTGPSQPQHF	TGTGCCAGCAGTTATACGGGACCTAGTCAGCCCCAGCATTTT	.	.	TRBJ1-5	TRBV6-5
CASSQDSGAKEKLFF	TGCGCCAGCAGCCAAGATTCGGGGGCAAAAGAAAAACTGTTTTTT	.	.	TRBJ1-4	TRBV4-3
CASSHRGENYGYTF	TGTGCCAGCAGCCACCGAGGGGAAAACTATGGCTACACCTTC	.	.	TRBJ1-2	TRBV5-6
CASSLESGGVVSQYF	TGTGCCAGCAGCTTGGAGAGCGGGGGGGTCGTGTCCCAGTACTTC	.	TRBD2	TRBJ2-5	TRBV7-2
CASSYATGGETQYF	TGTGCCAGCAGCTATGCGACAGGCGGGGAGACCCAGTACTTC	few	.	TRBJ2-5	TRBV5-6
CASSRTTGTLYGYTF	TGTGCCAGCAGCCGGACCACCGGGACACTCTATGGCTACACCTTC	.	.	TRBJ1-2	TRBV11-2
CASKGARTYNSPLHF	TGTGCCAGCAAAGGGGCAAGGACCTATAATTCACCCCTCCACTTT	.	.	TRBJ1-6	TRBV27
CASSPPGAVAQGDTQYF	TGTGCCAGCAGCCCCCCGGGAGCGGTCGCGCAGGGAGATACGCAGTATTTT	.	.	TRBJ2-3	TRBV7-2
CAWNLRYGTEAFF	TGTGCCTGGAATTTAAGATATGGCACTGAAGCTTTCTTT	.	.	TRBJ1-1	TRBV30
CATSREPAGTGSDEQFF	TGTGCCACCAGCAGAGAACCCGCCGGGACAGGGAGCGATGAGCAGTTCTTC	.	TRBD1	TRBJ2-1	TRBV15
CASSRSEGAEQYF	TGCGCCAGCAGCCGATCTGAGGGGGCCGAGCAGTACTTC	.	TRBD1	TRBJ2-7	TRBV4-1
CASSLALAADTQYF	TGTGCCAGCAGCCTAGCCCTAGCGGCGGATACGCAGTATTTT	.	TRBD2	TRBJ2-3	TRBV7-8
CASGLLRTVADTQYF	TGTGCTAGTGGTTTGCTCCGGACGGTGGCAGATACGCAGTATTTT	.	.	TRBJ2-3	TRBV12-5
CASSSLASNAETQYF	TGTGCCAGCAGCTCCCTGGCTTCCAATGCGGAGACCCAGTACTTC	.	.	TRBJ2-5	TRBV6-5
CASSFSAGTFNEQFF	TGTGCCAGCAGCTTCAGCGCCGGGACATTCAATGAGCAGTTCTTC	.	.	TRBJ2-1	TRBV7-7
CASSSPSYEQYF	TGTGCCAGCAGCTCCCCCTCCTACGAGCAGTACTTC	.	.	TRBJ2-7	TRBV7-2
CASSPRLTAYGYTF	TGTGCCAGCTCACCACGGCTAACAGCCTATGGCTACACCTTC	.	.	TRBJ1-2	TRBV18
CASSLIINQPQHF	TGTGCCAGCAGTTTGATCATAAATCAGCCCCAGCATTTT	once	.	TRBJ1-5	TRBV6-6
CASSQDAAAGGETQYF	TGCGCCAGCAGCCAAGATGCGGCGGCAGGGGGGGAGACCCAGTACTTC	.	.	TRBJ2-5	TRBV4-1
CASSDYEQYF	TGTGCCAGCAGCGACTACGAGCAGTACTTC	.	.	TRBJ2-7	TRBV5-5
CAIRGQANRNTEAFF	TGTGCCATCAGGGGACAGGCCAATAGGAACACTGAAGCTTTCTTT	.	TRBD1	TRBJ1-1	TRBV10-3
CASSPTAFDTQYF	TGTGCCAGCTCACCAACCGCCTTCGATACGCAGTATTTT	.	.	TRBJ2-3	TRBV18
CASSQETGSGYTF	TGCGCCAGCAGCCAAGAGACGGGCAGTGGCTACACCTTC	.	.	TRBJ1-2	TRBV4-3
CASSTGFAGGEQFF	TGTGCCAGTAGTACGGGCTTCGCGGGCGGTGAGCAGTTCTTC	once	.	TRBJ2-1	TRBV19
CASSLSSRVYEQYF	TGCGCCAGCAGCTTGTCATCTAGGGTGTACGAGCAGTACTTC	.	.	TRBJ2-7	TRBV5-1
CASSLAPWQPQHF	TGTGCCAGCAGTTTGGCCCCCTGGCAGCCCCAGCATTTT	.	.	TRBJ1-5	TRBV6-5
CASSLVLGTGMNTEAFF	TGTGCCAGCAGCTTAGTGTTGGGGACAGGGATGAACACTGAAGCTTTCTTT	.	TRBD1	TRBJ1-1	TRBV13
CASSLRYEQYF	TGTGCCAGCAGCTTACGCTACGAGCAGTACTTC	.	.	TRBJ2-7	TRBV7-2
CASSFAGGLRTDTQYF	TGTGCCAGCAGCTTCGCGGGGGGCCTACGCACAGATACGCAGTATTTT	.	TRBD2	TRBJ2-3	TRBV7-2
CASSLDRGPSYEQYF	TGTGCCAGCAGCTTGGACAGGGGGCCGTCCTACGAGCAGTACTTC	.	TRBD1	TRBJ2-7	TRBV7-6
CASSLYVSDRETQYF	TGTGCCAGCAGTTTATACGTGTCGGATCGGGAGACCCAGTACTTC	.	.	TRBJ2-5	TRBV27
CASSQTAGARETQYF	TGTGCCAGCAGTCAAACGGCGGGGGCACGAGAGACCCAGTACTTC	once	.	TRBJ2-5	TRBV6-5
CASSWGPPGEQYF	TGCGCCAGCAGTTGGGGGCCGCCGGGGGAGCAGTACTTC	.	.	TRBJ2-7	TRBV5-1
CASSPIRSTDTQYF	TGTGCCAGCAGCCCCATCCGTAGCACAGATACGCAGTATTTT	.	.	TRBJ2-3	TRBV5-4
CASRRDSVAYEQYF	TGTGCCAGCCGCCGAGACAGCGTTGCCTACGAGCAGTACTTC	.	.	TRBJ2-7	TRBV6-5
CASSYSSGSVNYGYTF	TGTGCCAGCAGTTACTCGTCGGGCAGTGTTAACTATGGCTACACCTTC	.	.	TRBJ1-2	TRBV6-5
CASSTGGRNEQFF	TGTGCCAGCAGTACGGGAGGGCGAAATGAGCAGTTCTTC	.	TRBD2	TRBJ2-1	TRBV5-6
CASSLVASGTVNSPLHF	TGTGCCAGCAGCTTGGTAGCGTCCGGGACGGTGAATTCACCCCTCCACTTT	once	.	TRBJ1-6	TRBV5-6
CASRKNRLSYEQYF	TGTGCCAGCAGGAAAAACAGGTTATCCTACGAGCAGTACTTC	once	.	TRBJ2-7	TRBV6-5
CASSLGEGSSGANVLTF	TGTGCCAGCAGCTTAGGGGAGGGCAGCTCTGGGGCCAACGTCCTGACTTTC	.	TRBD2	TRBJ2-6	TRBV7-9
CASSVPGLAGNTQYF	TGTGCCAGCAGCGTGCCGGGACTAGCGGGAAATACGCAGTATTTT	once	TRBD2	TRBJ2-3	TRBV9
CASSQGPYSTDTQYF	TGTGCCAGCAGCCAAGGGCCGTACTCCACAGATACGCAGTATTTT	few	.	TRBJ2-3	TRBV14
CSASQTGEQHF	TGCAGTGCTTCTCAAACGGGCGAGCAGCATTTT	.	.	TRBJ1-5	TRBV20-1
CASSTGRGNYEQYF	TGCGCCAGCTCGACCGGGCGGGGGAACTACGAGCAGTACTTC	once	TRBD2	TRBJ2-7	TRBV4-3
CASSGGGVAAQETQYF	TGTGCCAGCAGTGGTGGGGGAGTGGCCGCCCAAGAGACCCAGTACTTC	.	.	TRBJ2-5	TRBV6-1
CASSPDIGRANIQYF	TGTGCCAGCAGCCCTGACATAGGGAGGGCAAACATTCAGTACTTC	once	TRBD2	TRBJ2-4	TRBV7-2
CASSPPTGGAYNEQFF	TGTGCCAGCAGTCCACCGACAGGGGGCGCTTACAATGAGCAGTTCTTC	once	TRBD1	TRBJ2-1	TRBV5-6
CASSLSKGNEQFF	TGTGCCAGCAGTTTATCTAAAGGAAATGAGCAGTTCTTC	.	.	TRBJ2-1	TRBV27
CASSFSRVRDPLHTQYF	TGCGCCAGCAGCTTTTCGAGGGTCAGGGACCCATTGCATACGCAGTATTTT	.	.	TRBJ2-3	TRBV5-1